The 27 T cell receptor beta chains below all came from one sample that was sequenced in a study of circulating and synovial CD4+ cells in juvenile arthritis. Profiled with immunoSEQ multiplex PCR; TCRdb holds only in-frame clones, not every one. This table holds 3,500 to 4,500 clones, over 75% found once. The sample comprised CD4+ T cells from synovial fluid. These receptor sequences come from a human donor with juvenile idiopathic arthritis.

The rearrangement links TRBV20-1 to TRBJ1-2; 7 bases align to TRBD1. This CDR3 region has 11 residues. Trimming took 6 bases from V and 4 from J; bases not matched to a gene: 2. The V gene's germline CDR1 is DFQATT and CDR2 SNEGSKA (reference sequence). The CDR3 spells CSAPGGYGYTF. CDR3 nucleotides: TGCAGTGCCCCAGGGGGCTATGGCTACACCTTC.

The chain employs TRBV18 and TRBJ1-2; D unresolved. The germline V gene has CDR1 KGHSH and CDR2 LQKENI. Trimming pared 2 bases from V and 6 bases from J, leaving 10 bases between. This CDR3 is built from 13 residues. The CDR3 loop reads CASSPDQKDGYTF. In nucleotides, the CDR3 is TGTGCCAGCTCACCAGATCAGAAAGATGGCTACACCTTC.

The chain joins TRBV7-9 to TRBJ2-3, with D unresolved. Germline CDR1 and CDR2: SEHNR and FQNEAQ (reference sequence). Trimming took off 3 bases at V and 2 bases at J, with 9 bases between the two ends. The CDR3 contains 14 residues. Written as DNA, the CDR3 is TGTGCCAGCAGCTTCGCGGATTACACAGATACGCAGTATTTT. Translated, it gives CASSFADYTDTQYF.

The chain carries TRBV5-5 and TRBJ2-5; D is perhaps TRBD1 (6 bases). CDR3 length: 13 residues. The V and J ends lost 3 bases and 4 bases respectively, with 10 bases between them. Germline V lookup: CDR1 SGHKS, CDR2 YYEKEE (reference sequence). CDR3: CASSSGQLETQYF. CDR3 DNA sequence: TGTGCCAGCAGCTCCGGACAGTTAGAGACCCAGTACTTC.

This sequence joins TRBV28 and TRBJ1-5; 9 nucleotides agree with TRBD1. Trimming at V came to 5 bases and at J to 6 bases, leaving 5 bases not matched to a gene. This CDR3 has 14 amino acids. Germline CDR1 MDHEN, CDR2 SYDVKM. The CDR3 sequence: CASSRQGELQPQHF. CDR3 in DNA: TGTGCCAGCAGTCGACAGGGGGAGCTTCAGCCCCAGCATTTT.

This clone has just one count. The rearrangement joins TRBV9 to TRBJ1-3, with 7 positions matching TRBD1. CDR3 length: 14 residues. The junction had 1 base not matched to a gene; V was cut back by 3 bases and J by 1 base. Germline CDR1 and CDR2: SGDLS and YYNGEE. The CDR3 region has the DNA TGTGCCAGCAGCGGGACAGGTTCTGGAAACACCATATATTTT. Amino acid sequence: CASSGTGSGNTIYF. The variable domain in full, with the rest retrieved from reference TRBV9 and TRBJ1-3, is DSGVTQTPKHLITATGQRVTLRCSPRSGDLSVYWYQQSLDQGLQFLIQYYNGEERAKGNILERFSAQQFPDLHSELNLSSLELGDSALYFCASSGTGSGNTIYFGEGSWLTVV.

V gene TRBV6-1 combines with J gene TRBJ1-2; D perhaps matches TRBD1 (6 bases). The V end was cut by 3 bases, the J end by 1 base, with 12 bases between. The CDR3 loop spans 15 amino acids. Germline CDR1 and CDR2: MNHNS and SASEGT. CDR3 protein: CASSEFRGFNYGYTF. DNA of the CDR3: TGTGCCAGCAGTGAGTTTAGGGGGTTTAACTATGGCTACACCTTC.

The chain uses TRBV4-3 and TRBJ2-7; the D gene is possibly TRBD1 (5 bases). The CDR3 is 15 amino acids. V was trimmed by 3 bases and J by 0 bases, leaving 12 bases between them. CDR1 LGHNA and CDR2 YSLEER come from the germline V gene. The CDR3 nucleotides are TGCGCCAGCAGCCACCCTAAGGGGTTCTCCTACGAGCAGTACTTC. Its translation is CASSHPKGFSYEQYF.

The chain employs TRBV19 and TRBJ1-6; the D gene is possibly TRBD1 (6 bases). CDR1 and CDR2 (germline): LNHDA, SQIVND (reference sequence). V was pared by 6 bases and J by 0 bases, with 12 bases between. The CDR3 runs 16 residues. The chain's CDR3 is CASSLDRSSYNSPLHF. CDR3 sequence (DNA): TGTGCCAGTAGCCTCGACAGGAGCTCCTATAATTCACCCCTCCACTTT.

This clone was found a few times. The CDR3 coding sequence is TGTGCCAGCAGCTTAAAAGGCGGGGGGGCGTACAATGAGCAGTTCTTC. This encodes CASSLKGGGAYNEQFF. The chain recombines TRBV7-2 with TRBJ2-1; 9 bases are shared with TRBD2. After removal of 2 bases from V and 4 bases from J, the junction contained 6 bases not matched to a gene. CDR1 and CDR2 (germline): SGHTA, FQGNSA. CDR3 length equals 16 residues.

This sequence joins TRBV5-1 and TRBJ2-7, with D perhaps matching TRBD1 (6 bases). The germline gives CDR1 SGHRS, CDR2 YFSETQ. The CDR3 contains 17 residues. V dropped 3 bases and J dropped 2 bases, with 21 bases sitting between them. The CDR3 nucleotides are TGCGCCAGCAGCTCGGTAGTGACAGGCGGTCTGCCCTACGAGCAGTACTTC. This codes for CASSSVVTGGLPYEQYF. The whole variable domain, filled in from reference TRBV5-1 and TRBJ2-7, reads KAGVTQTPRYLIKTRGQQVTLSCSPISGHRSVSWYQQTPGQGLQFLFEYFSETQRNKGNFPGRFSGRQFSNSRSEMNVSTLELGDSALYLCASSSVVTGGLPYEQYFGPGTRLTVT.

In its sample, this clone was seen once. A read error may produce the germline difference seen at one junction end. The sample has other DNA sequences that encode this CDR3 too. CDR3 amino acids: CAWSVPGSYNSPLHF. The CDR3 coding sequence is TGTGCCTGGAGTGTCCCGGGTTCCTATAATTCCCCCCTCCACTTT. The chain recombines TRBV30 with TRBJ1-6, with D hard to call. Germline CDR1 reads GTSNPN; CDR2 reads SVGIG (reference sequence). CDR3 length: 15 amino acids.

To note about this clone: The junction does not match germline at one end; this may be a read error. The rearrangement uses TRBV7-7 and TRBJ2-1; D is possibly TRBD2 (5 bases). This CDR3 has 13 amino acids. The germline V gene has CDR1 SSHAT and CDR2 FNYEAQ (reference sequence). DNA of the CDR3: TGTGCTAGCAGCGCGCGAACCGCGGGTGAGCAGTTCTTC. Protein sequence: CASSARTAGEQFF.

This chain uses TRBV27 with TRBJ1-3; D gene unclear. CDR3 size: 14 residues. Germline CDR1 is MNHEY and CDR2 is SMNVEV (reference sequence). V was clipped by 7 bases and J by 0 bases, with 10 bases between them. The CDR3 spells CASKEGLSGNTIYF. The CDR3 DNA is TGTGCCAGCAAGGAGGGCCTCTCTGGAAACACCATATATTTT.

The V gene is TRBV5-1, the J gene TRBJ1-6; 7 nucleotides align to TRBD1. The germline gives CDR1 SGHRS, CDR2 YFSETQ. Losses at the gene ends were 0 bases for V and 8 bases for J; bases not matched to a gene: 5. The CDR3 loop spans 15 amino acids. Written as DNA, the CDR3 is TGCGCCAGCAGCTTGGAACAGGGGTCCCATTCACCCCTCCACTTT. Protein: CASSLEQGSHSPLHF.

CDR3 coding DNA: TGTGCCAGCAGCCAATATAGTAATGAAAAACTGTTTTTT. Protein sequence: CASSQYSNEKLFF. V usage is TRBV14 and J usage is TRBJ1-4, with D uncertain. Germline values: CDR1 SGHDN, CDR2 FVKESK. V was cut by 2 bases and J by 4 bases, with 5 bases left in between. CDR3 length: 13 amino acids.

The chain recombines TRBV29-1 with TRBJ2-1; the D gene is possibly TRBD2 (5 bases). Germline assignment: CDR1 SQVTM and CDR2 ANQGSEA. V was shortened by 7 bases and J by 7 bases, with 8 bases between the two germline ends. The CDR3 runs 10 residues. CDR3 coding DNA: TGCAGCGCCCGGACTAATGAGCAGTTCTTC. It yields the protein CSARTNEQFF.

The chain is built from TRBV7-2 and TRBJ2-7; possible D gene TRBD1, 6 bases. The V gene's germline CDR1 is SGHTA and CDR2 FQGNSA. V was cut by 2 bases and J by 6 bases, with 14 bases left in between. This CDR3 comprises 14 residues. CDR3 sequence (DNA): TGTGCCAGCAGCTTAACACAGGGAGATGGCGAGCAGTACTTC. Its translation is CASSLTQGDGEQYF.

The V gene is TRBV6-5, the J gene TRBJ2-3; D is possibly TRBD1 (6 bases). The ends were cut back, 5 bases at V and 2 bases at J, with 11 bases in the middle. CDR3 size: 14 residues. Germline V gene sequence: CDR1 MNHEY, CDR2 SVGAGI. CDR3 region: CASSIGTHTDTQYF. Here the CDR3 DNA reads TGTGCCAGCAGTATCGGGACACACACAGATACGCAGTATTTT.

The V gene is TRBV11-2, the J gene TRBJ2-1, with 8 bases matching TRBD1. The germline V gene has CDR1 SGHAT and CDR2 FQNNGV. The CDR3 runs to 15 residues. With 5 bases clipped from V and 8 bases from J, the junction kept 11 bases outside the gene matches. Here the CDR3 reads CASSPGTGVVDEQFF. In nucleotides, the CDR3 is TGTGCCAGCAGCCCCGGGACAGGTGTAGTGGATGAGCAGTTCTTC.

This clone was detected only a few times. The chain has TRBV6-5 and TRBJ1-3; D ambiguous. CDR1 and CDR2 from the germline V gene are MNHEY and SVGAGI. Trimming removed 7 bases at V and 4 bases at J, with 5 bases between. The CDR3 extends over 11 amino acids. The CDR3 is CASNSGNTIYF. In DNA form, the CDR3 reads TGTGCCAGCAATTCAGGAAACACCATATATTTT.

The chain recombines TRBV11-2 with TRBJ1-1; possible D gene TRBD1, 5 bases. From germline, CDR1 is SGHAT and CDR2 FQNNGV. The CDR3 is made up of 17 amino acids. V dropped 5 bases and J dropped 0 bases, with 19 bases sitting between them. The CDR3 DNA follows: TGTGCCAGCAGCAAGCCCCCCCAACAGGTATTGAACACTGAAGCTTTCTTT. This codes for CASSKPPQQVLNTEAFF. Supplemented by reference TRBV11-2 and TRBJ1-1, the full variable domain reads EAGVAQSPRYKIIEKRQSVAFWCNPISGHATLYWYQQILGQGPKLLIQFQNNGVVDDSQLPKDRFSAERLKGVDSTLKIQPAKLEDSAVYLCASSKPPQQVLNTEAFFGQGTRLTVV.

The gene calls are TRBV21-1 and TRBJ2-5; the table names TRBD1, a call not compared with the DNA. TRBV21-1 is labeled a pseudogene. The CDR3 is 17 amino acids. CDR3 sequence reads: CASNPNFRQGASETQYF. Written as DNA, the CDR3 is TGTGCCAGCAACCCTAATTTCCGACAGGGGGCTTCAGAGACCCAGTACTTC.

This clone was found once. V is TRBV28 and J is TRBJ1-2; TRBD1 matches 9 bases. Germline CDR1 MDHEN, CDR2 SYDVKM. The CDR3 is 14 amino acids. Trimming cost V 6 bases and J 6 bases; bases outside gene matches: 8. CDR3 bases: TGTGCCAGCAGCTTGACAGGGGGTTTAAATGGCTACACCTTC. Protein product: CASSLTGGLNGYTF.

V usage is TRBV7-3 and J usage is TRBJ2-2; D remains ambiguous. There are 15 residues in the CDR3. Per the germline V gene, CDR1 is SGHTA and CDR2 is FQGTGA. Trimming removed 5 bases at V and 0 bases at J, with 10 bases between. The CDR3 region has the DNA TGTGCCAGCAGCGTCACGGCGGCGAACACCGGGGAGCTGTTTTTT. This translates into CASSVTAANTGELFF.

The rearrangement uses TRBV2 and TRBJ2-3; 9 bases align to TRBD1. The CDR3 sequence is 14 residues long. Looked up from germline, CDR1 is SNHLY and CDR2 is FYNNEI. V dropped 8 bases and J dropped 2; count of bases not matched to a gene: 5. Written as DNA, the CDR3 is TGTGCCAGCCGGGACAGGGTACCCACAGATACGCAGTATTTT. The encoded protein is CASRDRVPTDTQYF.

V is TRBV25-1 and J is TRBJ1-4; D is possibly TRBD1 (6 bases). Looked up from germline, CDR1 is MGHDK and CDR2 is SYGVNS. The length of the CDR3 is 14 residues. The V end lost 7 bases, the J end lost 3 bases, and 12 bases lay between the germline ends. CDR3 protein: CASNKGGSNEKLFF. CDR3 DNA sequence: TGTGCCAGCAACAAAGGGGGTTCTAATGAAAAACTGTTTTTT.